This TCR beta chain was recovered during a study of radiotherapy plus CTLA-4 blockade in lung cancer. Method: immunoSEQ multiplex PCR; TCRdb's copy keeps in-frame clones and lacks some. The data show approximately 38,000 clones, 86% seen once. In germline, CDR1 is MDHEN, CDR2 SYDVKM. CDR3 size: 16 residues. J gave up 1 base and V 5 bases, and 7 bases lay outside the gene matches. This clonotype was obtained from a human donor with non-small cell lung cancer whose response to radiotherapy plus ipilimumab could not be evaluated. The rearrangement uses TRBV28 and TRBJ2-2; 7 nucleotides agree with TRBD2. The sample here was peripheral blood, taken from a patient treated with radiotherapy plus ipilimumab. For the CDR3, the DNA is TGTGCCAGCAGTCCCCGGCTAGCGGAGAACACCGGGGAGCTGTTTTTT. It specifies CASSPRLAENTGELFF.